This TCR beta chain was recorded in a study of Tregs in tolerant kidney transplant recipients. Sequencing was performed with immunoSEQ multiplex PCR; in TCRdb, only in-frame clones are kept and a portion is missing. The sample totals about 15,000 clones. Study-wide points: No direct test of biological reproducibility was done here.

Germline V gene sequence: CDR1 SNHLY, CDR2 FYNNEI. The CDR3 runs to 15 residues. The V and J ends lost 2 bases and 3 bases respectively, with 11 bases between them. Note on this clone: As yet, its antigen is unknown. Read sequence stops 3 residues before the CDR3 end, and the germline J gene provides the missing end.

Recipients received nonmyeloablative bone marrow transplants from related graft donors, with transient mixed chimerism. The rearrangement links TRBV2 to TRBJ2-1; no clear D. This receptor was obtained from a human patient who received a combined kidney and bone marrow transplant. Some T cells may be provided by the graft donor. This sample comprised CD4+ T cells from blood (PBMCs), obtained 12 months after the transplant. The covered CDR3 bases are TGTGCCAGCAGTGAAAACCGAGCTTTCTACAATGAG. It yields the protein CASSENRAFYNE. The whole CDR3 sequence is CASSENRAFYNEQFF. The whole variable domain, filled in from reference TRBV2 and TRBJ2-1, reads EPEVTQTPSHQVTQMGQEVILRCVPISNHLYFYWYRQILGQKVEFLVSFYNNEISEKSEIFDDQFSVERPDGSNFTLKIRSTKLEDSAMYFCASSENRAFYNEQFFGPGTRLTVL.